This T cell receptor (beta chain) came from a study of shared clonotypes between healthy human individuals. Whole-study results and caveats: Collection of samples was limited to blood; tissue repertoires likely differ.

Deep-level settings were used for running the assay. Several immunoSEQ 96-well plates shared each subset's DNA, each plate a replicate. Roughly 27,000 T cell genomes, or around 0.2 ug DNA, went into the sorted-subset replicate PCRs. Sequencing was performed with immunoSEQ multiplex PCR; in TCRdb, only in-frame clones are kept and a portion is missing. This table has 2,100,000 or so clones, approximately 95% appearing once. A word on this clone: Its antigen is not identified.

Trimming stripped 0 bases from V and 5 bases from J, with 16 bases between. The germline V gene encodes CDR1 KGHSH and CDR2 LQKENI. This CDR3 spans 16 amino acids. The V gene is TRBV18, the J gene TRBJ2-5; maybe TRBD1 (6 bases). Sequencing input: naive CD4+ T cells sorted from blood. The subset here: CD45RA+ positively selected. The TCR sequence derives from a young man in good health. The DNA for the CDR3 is TGTGCCAGCTCACCACCGCGTTACAGGGATTCGGAGACCCAGTACTTC. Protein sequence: CASSPPRYRDSETQYF.